These T cell receptor beta chains were read from a single sample in a study of glioma-infiltrating T cells. TCRdb reanalysed the multiplex PCR reads using MiXCR and keeps one entry per CDR3 protein. The data contain approximately 120,000 distinct CDR3 sequences, about 23% of them singletons. The specimen sequenced was glioma tissue, nonneoplastic brain tissue, or PBMCs (not recorded which). These receptors all come from a human donor with low-grade glioma or glioblastoma, undergoing nonglioma brain surgery, or in good health (not recorded which). The conserved cysteine and the conserved F or W are not part of the CDR3 here. D genes are given only for firm matches.

>TRBV20-1|NA|TRBJ2-1
SSNLHGTPFYNEQF
>TRBV7-9|TRBD1|TRBJ2-5
ASSTGGFQETQY
>TRBV7-9|NA|TRBJ1-1
ASSPPSVKNTEAF
>TRBV6-6|NA|TRBJ2-1
ASSYRTNGNEQF
>TRBV7-9|NA|TRBJ2-1
ASSLAAVPRVSSYHEQF
>TRBV7-3|TRBD2|TRBJ2-3
ASSFATSGRAGTQY
>TRBV4-3|TRBD2|TRBJ2-7
ASSQASGRVDEQY
>TRBV5-1|NA|TRBJ2-7
ASRAQVSSYEQY
>TRBV5-1|NA|TRBJ2-3
ASSLGTPVTDTQY
>TRBV20-1|TRBD1|TRBJ1-2
SAPGPGGYGYT